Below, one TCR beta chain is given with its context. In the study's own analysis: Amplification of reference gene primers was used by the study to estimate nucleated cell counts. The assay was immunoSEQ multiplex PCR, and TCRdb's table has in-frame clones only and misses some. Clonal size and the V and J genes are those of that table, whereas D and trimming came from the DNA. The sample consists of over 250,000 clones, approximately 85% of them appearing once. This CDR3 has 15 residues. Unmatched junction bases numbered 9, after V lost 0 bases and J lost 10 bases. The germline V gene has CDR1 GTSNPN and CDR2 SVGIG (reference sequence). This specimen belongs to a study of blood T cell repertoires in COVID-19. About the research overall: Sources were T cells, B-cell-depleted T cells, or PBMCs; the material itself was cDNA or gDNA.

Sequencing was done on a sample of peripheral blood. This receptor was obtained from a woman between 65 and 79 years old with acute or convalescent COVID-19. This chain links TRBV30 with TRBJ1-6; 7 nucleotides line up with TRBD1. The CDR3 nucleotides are TGTGCCTGGAGTGTTGGTCTTCCAGGGGGGTCACCCCTCCACTTT. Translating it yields CAWSVGLPGGSPLHF.